This is a list of T cell receptor beta chains from one sample in a study of cytomegalovirus exposure and HLA in healthy donors. Data came from immunoSEQ multiplex PCR; TCRdb stores just in-frame clones and leaves some out. The sample contains around 92,000 clones, approximately 72% of which appear only once. The source material was PBMCs. All receptors come from a female donor in good health and CMV-seropositive. Both conserved end residues are part of each CDR3. The D gene is left open where the match is weak. Part of the rows lack a size; the others show once, few, many or a class for expanded clones.

V gene,D gene,clone size,J gene,CDR3 DNA,CDR3 protein
TRBV29-1,TRBD1,.,TRBJ2-5,TGCAGCGTTGTCGCCGGCCAGGGACAGCTGCTACGAGGGGAGACCCAGTACTTC,CSVVAGQGQLLRGETQYF
TRBV2,.,.,TRBJ1-1,TGTGCCAGCGTGGTGGGAGGCCAGGTGAACACTGAAGCTTTCTTT,CASVVGGQVNTEAFF
TRBV28,TRBD1,.,TRBJ1-1,TGTGCCAGCAGTCCTCCGGGACAGGGAGAAGCGGAGTGGGCTTTCTTT,CASSPPGQGEAEWAFF
TRBV7-2,.,once,TRBJ2-7,TGTGCCAGCAGCCTATGGGGGGACGTCGCCTCCTACGAGCAGTACTTC,CASSLWGDVASYEQYF
TRBV30,.,.,TRBJ1-1,TGTGCCTGGAGTGTCGGTTTGTTGGACACTGAAGCTTTCTTT,CAWSVGLLDTEAFF
TRBV29-1,.,.,TRBJ2-1,TGCAGCGCCGTGATTCTAGGAAAAAAAGATCCCAGGGGTTTTCGAAATGAGCAGTTCTTC,CSAVILGKKDPRGFRNEQFF
TRBV5-1,.,.,TRBJ1-1,TGCGCCAGCAGCTTGTTGGGGGCGAACACTGAAGCTTTCTTT,CASSLLGANTEAFF
TRBV30,TRBD2,.,TRBJ2-2,TGTGCCTGGAGGCGGGGGGGCGGCGACACCGGGGAGCTGTTTTTT,CAWRRGGGDTGELFF
TRBV4-1,TRBD1,.,TRBJ2-6,TGCGCCAGCAGCCCCGGACAGGCCAAAGGCTCTGGGGCCAACGTCCTGACTTTC,CASSPGQAKGSGANVLTF
TRBV6-1,.,.,TRBJ1-5,TGTGCCAGCAGTGAAGTTCAGGTAGCGAGCAATCAGCCCCAGCATTTT,CASSEVQVASNQPQHF
TRBV9,TRBD1,.,TRBJ2-2,TGTGCCAGCAGCCGGGACAGGGGTTGGACCGGGGAGCTGTTTTTT,CASSRDRGWTGELFF
TRBV30,.,.,TRBJ2-3,TGTGCCTGGAGTGGTTGGCTAGCGTCTAGCACAGATACGCAGTATTTT,CAWSGWLASSTDTQYF
TRBV6-5,TRBD1,.,TRBJ1-2,TGTGCCAGCAGTCCAGACAGGGGGGTACATGGCTACACCTTC,CASSPDRGVHGYTF
TRBV11-2,.,.,TRBJ2-5,TGTGCCAGCAGCTCCTCAGGTTACAGGGAAGAGACCCAGTACTTC,CASSSSGYREETQYF
TRBV6-1,.,few,TRBJ1-3,TGTGCCAGCAGTGAAGACAGGGGAAACACCATATATTTT,CASSEDRGNTIYF
TRBV28,TRBD1,.,TRBJ2-5,TGTGCCAGCAGTCGCCGACAGGGGCTAGGGACCCAGTACTTC,CASSRRQGLGTQYF
TRBV7-9,TRBD1,.,TRBJ1-2,TGTGCCAGCAGCTTCGGACAGGGGGTTGGCTACACCTTC,CASSFGQGVGYTF
TRBV7-9,.,.,TRBJ2-1,TGTGCCAGCAGCTTTAGTCTCGCGGGAACTACTCCTGAGCAGTTCTTC,CASSFSLAGTTPEQFF
TRBV6-6,TRBD1,few,TRBJ1-1,TGTGCCAGCGGGACCGGGACAGGGGTTACTGAAGCTTTCTTT,CASGTGTGVTEAFF
TRBV29-1,TRBD1,.,TRBJ1-1,TGCAGCGTGGTAACAGGGGGCACTGAAGCTTTCTTT,CSVVTGGTEAFF
TRBV5-1,.,once,TRBJ2-7,TGCGCCAGCAGCTCAGGACAGACGAGCCTACGAGAACAGTACTTC,CASSSGQTSLREQYF
TRBV7-9,.,.,TRBJ2-3,TGTGCCAGCAGCCCCAGGGTTGGCCCAGATACGCAGTATTTT,CASSPRVGPDTQYF
TRBV25-1,.,.,TRBJ2-2,TGTGCCAGCAGTGGGGCAGGGGTAAGGACCGGGGAGCTGTTTTTT,CASSGAGVRTGELFF
TRBV30,.,.,TRBJ1-2,TGTGCCTGGAGGCCGAAGGACAGCCTTAACTATGGCTACACCTTC,CAWRPKDSLNYGYTF
TRBV7-2,TRBD1,.,TRBJ1-2,TGTGCCAGCAGCTTAGACAGGGGGCTAGTCACTAACTATGGCTACACCTTC,CASSLDRGLVTNYGYTF
TRBV2,TRBD1,once,TRBJ1-2,TGTGCCACCTGGGACAGGACCCCGAGGAGCTTC,CATWDRTPRSF
TRBV27,.,.,TRBJ2-2,TGTGCCAGCAGTTTCGACACTCCCGGGGAGCTGTTTTTT,CASSFDTPGELFF
TRBV4-3,TRBD2,.,TRBJ2-1,TGCGCCAGCAGCCACGCCTGGACTAGCGGGGTCGGGTACAATGAGCAGTTCTTC,CASSHAWTSGVGYNEQFF
TRBV7-2,TRBD1,few,TRBJ2-2,TGTGCCAGCAGCTTACGGACAGGGGGCACCGGGGAGCTGTTTTTT,CASSLRTGGTGELFF
TRBV10-3,TRBD1,once,TRBJ1-2,TGTGCCATCACCTCCCCGATTGGACAGGGCTTCCCGAACTATGGCTACACCTTC,CAITSPIGQGFPNYGYTF
TRBV7-6,TRBD2,few,TRBJ2-1,TGTGCCAGCAGCTTAGGGTCGGGAGGGTTCACCTACAATGAGCAGTTCTTC,CASSLGSGGFTYNEQFF
TRBV4-3,TRBD1,few,TRBJ2-3,TGCGCCAGCGGACAGGGGTCCACAGATACGCAGTATTTT,CASGQGSTDTQYF
TRBV28,TRBD1,few,TRBJ1-1,TGTGCCAGCAGTTTACCCGACAGGGCGGTAGCTTTCTTT,CASSLPDRAVAFF
TRBV6-1,TRBD1,.,TRBJ1-2,TGTGCCAGCAGGACAGGGGGCGACAACTATGGCTACACCTTC,CASRTGGDNYGYTF
TRBV7-9,TRBD1,.,TRBJ1-2,TGTGCCAGCAGCCCACAGGGGCTCGGGACTAACTATGGCTACACCTTC,CASSPQGLGTNYGYTF
TRBV7-2,TRBD2,once,TRBJ2-7,TGTGCCAGCAGCTTAGGGACTAGCAACGAGCAGTACTTC,CASSLGTSNEQYF
TRBV5-6,.,.,TRBJ1-2,TGTGCCAGCAGCCTCGGACAGAGTTCTAGCGGCTACACCTTC,CASSLGQSSSGYTF
TRBV9,TRBD2,once,TRBJ2-1,TGTGCCAGCAGCATTCCGGTGGGGGGAGGGCCCAACAATGAGCAGTTCTTC,CASSIPVGGGPNNEQFF
TRBV7-9,TRBD1,.,TRBJ1-5,TGTGCCAGCAGCCAGACAGGGGGGGGTCAGCCCCAGCATTTT,CASSQTGGGQPQHF
TRBV7-9,TRBD2,.,TRBJ2-1,TGTGCCACTGGGCGTCGGGAGGGCCCTGGGTATGAGCAGTTCTTC,CATGRREGPGYEQFF
TRBV7-2,.,.,TRBJ2-7,TGTGCCAGCAGCCGACTGTGGGGCAGGGGCGGAGAGCAGTACTTC,CASSRLWGRGGEQYF
TRBV2,.,.,TRBJ2-3,TGTGCCAGCAGTGAATTTAGCACTACAGATACGCAGTATTTT,CASSEFSTTDTQYF
TRBV5-1,.,.,TRBJ2-7,TGCGCCAGCAGCTCTGCCTCCGACAGCTTCTACGAGCAGTACTTC,CASSSASDSFYEQYF
TRBV6-1,TRBD1,once,TRBJ1-4,TGTGCCAGCAGTGGACAGGGTAATGAAAAACTGTTTTTT,CASSGQGNEKLFF
TRBV25-1,.,.,TRBJ1-1,TGTGCCAGCAGGGTTTCGGGGGGGGCGCAGAGGACTGAAGCTTTCTTT,CASRVSGGAQRTEAFF
TRBV4-3,.,.,TRBJ2-1,TGCGCCAGCAGCCAAGAACTAGTCTCCTACAATGAGCAGTTCTTC,CASSQELVSYNEQFF
TRBV4-1,.,many,TRBJ1-1,TGCGCCAGCAGCCAAATCTCGGGAGGAACAGGTAACACTGAAGCTTTCTTT,CASSQISGGTGNTEAFF
TRBV28,TRBD1,.,TRBJ1-1,TGTGCCAGCAGTACCCCCGGGACAGCGAACACTGAAGCTTTCTTT,CASSTPGTANTEAFF
TRBV5-1,TRBD1,.,TRBJ2-2,TGCGCCAGCAGCTCTTTTGGGACAGGGGACACCGGGGAGCTGTTTTTT,CASSSFGTGDTGELFF
TRBV30,TRBD1,.,TRBJ2-6,TGTGCCTGGAAGTTACAGGGACAGGGTGTTTCTGGGGCCAACGTCCTGACTTTC,CAWKLQGQGVSGANVLTF
TRBV30,.,.,TRBJ1-4,TGTGCCTGGAGTGTACGGGGGGCCTCTCTTCCTAATGAAAAACTGTTTTTT,CAWSVRGASLPNEKLFF
TRBV6-1,.,few,TRBJ2-7,TGTGCCAGTTGCAGGGGACATCTGTACGAGCAGTACTTC,CASCRGHLYEQYF
TRBV7-9,.,few,TRBJ1-4,TGTGCCAGCAGCTTTTTGAACAACCCTAATGAAAAACTGTTTTTT,CASSFLNNPNEKLFF
TRBV4-1,TRBD1,.,TRBJ1-2,TGCGCCAGCAGCCACCGGGACAGGGAAGGCCATGGCTACACCTTC,CASSHRDREGHGYTF
TRBV4-3,TRBD2,.,TRBJ2-1,TGCGCCAGCAGCCAAGAGGGACTAGCGGGGGACAATGAGCAGTTCTTC,CASSQEGLAGDNEQFF
TRBV11-2,TRBD2,few,TRBJ2-4,TGTGCCAGCAGCTCGGGGGGAGGGGTACAAAAAAACATTCAGTACTTC,CASSSGGGVQKNIQYF
TRBV7-2,TRBD2,few,TRBJ2-1,TGTGCCAGCAGCCTAGGGACTAGCGGGAGAAGAGTGGGCAATGAGCAGTTCTTC,CASSLGTSGRRVGNEQFF
TRBV28,.,.,TRBJ1-5,TGTGCCAGCATGGGCCCAGGGGCTCAGCCCCAGCATTTT,CASMGPGAQPQHF